This TCR beta chain was recorded in a study of shared clonotypes between healthy human individuals. Turning to the study itself: Plates per donor: three CD4 naive, three CD4 memory, two CD8 naive, one CD8 memory.

A deep-level run was used for the assay. The repertoire was sequenced with immunoSEQ multiplex PCR; TCRdb's copy has only in-frame clones and lacks some. The table has over 1.5 million clones, approximately 98% seen once. Concerning this clone itself: Its specificity is not known.

General observations from the study: The study generally estimated greater richness for naive than memory subsets. Clonotype sharing among donors was expected to depend on sequencing depth.

This TCR was sampled from a man aged 25-40 years in good health. The source material was naive CD4+ T cells sorted from blood. This sample's subset: CD45RA+ positively selected.

The CDR3, as DNA: TGTGCCTGGAGTGTACTAAAAGATACGCAGTATTTT. Protein: CAWSVLKDTQYF. This chain joins TRBV30 and TRBJ2-3; D is unresolved. The germline CDR1 and CDR2 sequences are GTSNPN and SVGIG (reference sequence). This CDR3 is built from 12 residues. V was trimmed by 0 bases and J by 5 bases, leaving 6 bases between them.